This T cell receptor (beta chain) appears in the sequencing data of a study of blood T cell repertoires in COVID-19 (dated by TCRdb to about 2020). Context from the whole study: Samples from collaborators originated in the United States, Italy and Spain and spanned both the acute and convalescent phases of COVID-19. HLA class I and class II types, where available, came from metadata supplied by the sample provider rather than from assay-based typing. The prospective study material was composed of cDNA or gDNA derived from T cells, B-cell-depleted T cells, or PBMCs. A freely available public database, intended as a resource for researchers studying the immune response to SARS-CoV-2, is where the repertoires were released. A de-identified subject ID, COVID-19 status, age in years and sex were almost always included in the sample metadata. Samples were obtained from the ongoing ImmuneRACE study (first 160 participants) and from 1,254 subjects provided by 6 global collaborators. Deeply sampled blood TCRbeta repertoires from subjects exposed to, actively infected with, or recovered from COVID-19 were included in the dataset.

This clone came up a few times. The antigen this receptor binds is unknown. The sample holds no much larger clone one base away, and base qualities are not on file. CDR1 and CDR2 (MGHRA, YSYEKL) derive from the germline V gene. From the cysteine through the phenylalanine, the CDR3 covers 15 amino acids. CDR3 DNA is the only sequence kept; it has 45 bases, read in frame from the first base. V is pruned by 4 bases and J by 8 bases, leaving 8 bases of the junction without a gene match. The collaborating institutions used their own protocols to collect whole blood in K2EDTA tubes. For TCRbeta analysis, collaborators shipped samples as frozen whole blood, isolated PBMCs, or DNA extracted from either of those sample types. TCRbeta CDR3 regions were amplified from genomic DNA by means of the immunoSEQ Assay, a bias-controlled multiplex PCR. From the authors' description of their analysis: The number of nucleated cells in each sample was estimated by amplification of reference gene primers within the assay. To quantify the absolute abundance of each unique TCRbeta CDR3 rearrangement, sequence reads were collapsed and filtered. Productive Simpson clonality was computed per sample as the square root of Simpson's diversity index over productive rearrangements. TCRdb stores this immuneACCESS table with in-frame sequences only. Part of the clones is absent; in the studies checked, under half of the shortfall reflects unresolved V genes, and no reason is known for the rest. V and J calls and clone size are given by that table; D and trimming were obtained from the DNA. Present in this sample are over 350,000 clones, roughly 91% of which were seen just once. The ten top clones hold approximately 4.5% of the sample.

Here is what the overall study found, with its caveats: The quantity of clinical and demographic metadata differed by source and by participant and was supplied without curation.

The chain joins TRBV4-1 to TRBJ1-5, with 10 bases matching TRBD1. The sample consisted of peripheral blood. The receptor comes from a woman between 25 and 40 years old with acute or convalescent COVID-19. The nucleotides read TGCGCCAGCAGCCCCGAGGACAGGGGGAATGAGCCCCAGCATTTT. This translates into CASSPEDRGNEPQHF.